The rows below give T cell receptor beta chains drawn from one sample of a study of regulatory T cells in long-lasting Graves disease. TCRdb reprocessed the multiplex PCR reads via MiXCR and lists one record per CDR3 protein. Here the sample spans 350,000 to 450,000 distinct CDR3 sequences, 16% being singletons. The data were also submitted as part of a second study, on T cells in Graves' hyperthyroidism and ophthalmopathy.

This specimen was peripheral blood mononuclear cells (PBMCs), taken at new diagnosis, from a patient treated with antithyroid drugs. The source is a man aged 40-55 years with Graves disease. The CDR3 runs from the conserved cysteine through the conserved F or W. The D gene is left open where the match is weak. Clone sizes are given selectively: once, few, many, or a class where the clone is expanded.

D	size	J	V	CDR3
NA	once	TRBJ2-3	TRBV6-1	CARKEGATTDTQYF
TRBD2	NA	TRBJ2-3	TRBV6-2/TRBV6-3	CASSPRGGAWDTQYF
NA	NA	TRBJ1-1	TRBV19	CASSLTSDSTEAFF
NA	NA	TRBJ2-7	TRBV20-1	CSAQTGQEPYEQYF
TRBD2	few	TRBJ2-2	TRBV20-1	CSAPPSGGALVGELFF
NA	many	TRBJ2-7	TRBV11-3	CASSPGRLRGNEQYF
NA	NA	TRBJ2-1	TRBV20-1	CSARDDTRARNEQFF
NA	NA	TRBJ2-5	TRBV7-9	CASSLFGRGPETQYF
NA	many	TRBJ2-6	TRBV20-1	CSAQGRGSGANVLTF
NA	NA	TRBJ2-3	TRBV28	CASSLRSEKQYF
TRBD2	few	TRBJ2-2	TRBV20-1	CSAPGTSGGLNTGELFF
TRBD1	many	TRBJ2-5	TRBV5-1	CASASTGTGLFETQYF
TRBD1	many	TRBJ2-7	TRBV28	CASSSTGGSLKQYF
TRBD1	many	TRBJ2-6	TRBV4-1	CASSRQGLLLGANVLTF
NA	few	TRBJ2-5	TRBV7-9	CASSFSSQETQYF
TRBD1	few	TRBJ2-2	TRBV6-1	CASSDDRGGTGELFF
NA	many	TRBJ2-4	TRBV30	CAWSKGSQNIQYF
NA	NA	TRBJ2-2	TRBV14	CASSQDLGQYSGELFF
TRBD1	many	TRBJ1-3	TRBV7-9	CASSTRDRGNTIYF
TRBD1	NA	TRBJ1-1	TRBV15	CATSRDGTGGGGTEAFF
NA	many	TRBJ2-3	TRBV5-1	CASSLNSWADTQYF
NA	many	TRBJ1-6	TRBV20-1	CSARVGGRRSPLHF
NA	many	TRBJ2-2	TRBV20-1	CSALDKTTGELFF
NA	few	TRBJ2-7	TRBV12-3/TRBV12-4	CASSLRTNYYEQYF
NA	many	TRBJ1-1	TRBV27	CASSFDWAHNTEAFF
NA	many	TRBJ2-1	TRBV2	CASSVAGNEQFF
NA	NA	TRBJ1-3	TRBV11-2	CASSRGLGNTIYF
TRBD2	NA	TRBJ2-3	TRBV27	CASSTRLAGGPTDTQYF
TRBD2	many	TRBJ2-3	TRBV24-1	CATSAPRRLAGAPDTQYF